This T cell receptor (beta chain) was documented in a study of OX40 agonist ivuxolimab in advanced cancers. For the study at large: Checkpoint inhibitors had been given previously to approximately 40% of patients.

The cohort excluded patients with autoimmune disease history or systemic immunosuppression. As for this clone: Its target is unknown. Other DNA sequences within the sample encode an identical CDR3.

Study results and limitations: In a subset of nonresponders, normalized T-cell clonal expansion was also low. CD4+ and CD8+ blood T cells expanded clonally by week 6 at 0.1 to 3.0 mg/kg.

Germline V gene sequence: CDR1 SGHRS, CDR2 YFSETQ. There are 15 residues in the CDR3. V lost 0 bases and J lost 4; bases outside the gene matches: 0. Here immunoSEQ multiplex PCR was the method, and the copy in TCRdb shows in-frame clones only, minus some. The sample records over 40,000 clones, around 85% being singletons. The sample consisted of CD4+ or CD8+ T cells sorted from blood, taken in a trial of the OX40 agonist ivuxolimab. The clonotype comes from an adult with an advanced solid tumor such as melanoma, head and neck, liver or kidney cancer. The chain recombines TRBV5-1 with TRBJ2-1, with TRBD2 matching over 11 bases. In DNA form, the CDR3 reads TGCGCCAGCAGCTTGGGACTAGCGGGATACAATGAGCAGTTCTTC. Its translation: CASSLGLAGYNEQFF.